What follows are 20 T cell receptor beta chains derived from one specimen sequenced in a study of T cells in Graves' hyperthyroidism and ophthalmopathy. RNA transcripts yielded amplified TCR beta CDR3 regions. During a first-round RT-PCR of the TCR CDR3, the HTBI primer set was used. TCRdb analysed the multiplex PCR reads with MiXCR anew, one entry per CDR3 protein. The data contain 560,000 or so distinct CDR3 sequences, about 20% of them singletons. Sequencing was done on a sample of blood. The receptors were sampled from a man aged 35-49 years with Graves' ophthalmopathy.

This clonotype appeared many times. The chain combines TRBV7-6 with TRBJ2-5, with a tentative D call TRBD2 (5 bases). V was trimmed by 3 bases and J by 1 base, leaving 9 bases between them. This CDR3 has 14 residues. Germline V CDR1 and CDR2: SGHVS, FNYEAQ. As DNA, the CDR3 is TGTGCCAGCAGCTTCAACGAGGGCCAAGAGACCCAGTACTTC. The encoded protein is CASSFNEGQETQYF.

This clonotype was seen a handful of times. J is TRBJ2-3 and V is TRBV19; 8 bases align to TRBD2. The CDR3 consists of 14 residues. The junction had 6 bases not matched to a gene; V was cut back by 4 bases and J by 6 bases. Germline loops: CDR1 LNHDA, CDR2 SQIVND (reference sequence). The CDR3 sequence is CASSNSGSSDTQYF. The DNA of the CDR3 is TGTGCCAGTAGTAACAGCGGGAGTTCGGATACGCAGTATTTT.

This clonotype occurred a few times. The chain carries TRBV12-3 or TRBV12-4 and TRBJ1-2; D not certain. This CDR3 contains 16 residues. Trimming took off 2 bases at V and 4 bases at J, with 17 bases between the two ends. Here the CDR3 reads CASSLWSPARIYGYTF. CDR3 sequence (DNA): TGTGCCAGCAGTTTATGGTCCCCCGCCAGGATCTATGGCTACACCTTC.

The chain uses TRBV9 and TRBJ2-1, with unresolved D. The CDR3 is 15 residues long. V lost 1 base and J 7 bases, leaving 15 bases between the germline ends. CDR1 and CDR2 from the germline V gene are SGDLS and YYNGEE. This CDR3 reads CASSVSGRSPNEQFF. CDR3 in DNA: TGTGCCAGCAGCGTATCCGGAAGATCGCCTAATGAGCAGTTCTTC.

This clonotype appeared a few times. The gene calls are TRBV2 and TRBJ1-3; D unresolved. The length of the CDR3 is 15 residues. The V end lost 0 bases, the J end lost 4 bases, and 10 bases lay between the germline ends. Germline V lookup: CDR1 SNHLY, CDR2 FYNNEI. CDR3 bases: TGTGCCAGCAGTGAAGCGAGGACCCTAGGAAACACCATATATTTT. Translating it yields CASSEARTLGNTIYF.

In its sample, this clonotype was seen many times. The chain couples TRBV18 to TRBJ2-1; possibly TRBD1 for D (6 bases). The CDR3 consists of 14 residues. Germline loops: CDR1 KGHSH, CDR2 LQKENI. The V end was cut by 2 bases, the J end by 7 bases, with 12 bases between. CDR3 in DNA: TGTGCCAGCTCACCAAGGGGGACCAATAATGAGCAGTTCTTC. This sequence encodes CASSPRGTNNEQFF.

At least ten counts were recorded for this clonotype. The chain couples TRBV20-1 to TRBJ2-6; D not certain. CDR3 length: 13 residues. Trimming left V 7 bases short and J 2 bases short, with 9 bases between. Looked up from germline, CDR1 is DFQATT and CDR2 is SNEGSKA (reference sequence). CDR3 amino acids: CSELVPGANVLTF. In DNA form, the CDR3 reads TGCAGTGAGCTAGTTCCTGGGGCCAACGTCCTGACTTTC.

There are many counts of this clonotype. CDR3 in DNA: TGCAGTGCTAGCCAATATAGCGGGAGGGGCGAGCAGTACTTC. Its translation is CSASQYSGRGEQYF. This rearrangement joins TRBV20-1 to TRBJ2-7, with 11 bases lining up with TRBD2. CDR1 and CDR2 from the germline V gene are DFQATT and SNEGSKA (reference sequence). The CDR3 is made up of 14 amino acids. J was trimmed by 6 bases and V by 3 bases; bases with no gene match: 7.

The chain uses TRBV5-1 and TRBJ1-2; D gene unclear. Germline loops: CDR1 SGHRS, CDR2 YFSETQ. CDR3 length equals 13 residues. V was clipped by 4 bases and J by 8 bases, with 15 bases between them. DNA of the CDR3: TGCGCCAGCAGCCTGGACTGGGTGGGAGGCTACACCTTC. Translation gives CASSLDWVGGYTF. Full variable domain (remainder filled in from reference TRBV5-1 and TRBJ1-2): KAGVTQTPRYLIKTRGQQVTLSCSPISGHRSVSWYQQTPGQGLQFLFEYFSETQRNKGNFPGRFSGRQFSNSRSEMNVSTLELGDSALYLCASSLDWVGGYTFGSGTRLTVV.

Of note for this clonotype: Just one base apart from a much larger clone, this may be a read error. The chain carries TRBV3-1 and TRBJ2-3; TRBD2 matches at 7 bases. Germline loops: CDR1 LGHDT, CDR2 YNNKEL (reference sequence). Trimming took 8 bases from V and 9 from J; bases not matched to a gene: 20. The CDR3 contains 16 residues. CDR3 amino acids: CASGREIAGAEGTQYF. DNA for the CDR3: TGTGCCAGCGGCCGAGAAATAGCGGGCGCCGAAGGGACGCAGTATTTT.

Written as DNA, the CDR3 is TGTGCCAGCAGCCCATCCCGGACAGGGGGCCGAGAGACCCAGTACTTC. Residues: CASSPSRTGGRETQYF. The V gene is TRBV7-2, the J gene TRBJ2-5; 11 nucleotides agree with TRBD1. The CDR3 length is 16 residues. Per germline, CDR1 SGHTA and CDR2 FQGNSA. V trimming: 5 bases; J trimming: 4 bases; junction bases outside the gene matches: 9.

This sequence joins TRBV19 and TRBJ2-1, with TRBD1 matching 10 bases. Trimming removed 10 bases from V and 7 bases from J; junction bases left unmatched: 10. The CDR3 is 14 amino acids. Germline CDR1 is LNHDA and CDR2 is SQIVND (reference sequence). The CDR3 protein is CATTDRGVGNEQFF. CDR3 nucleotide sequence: TGTGCCACCACGGACAGGGGGGTGGGAAATGAGCAGTTCTTC.

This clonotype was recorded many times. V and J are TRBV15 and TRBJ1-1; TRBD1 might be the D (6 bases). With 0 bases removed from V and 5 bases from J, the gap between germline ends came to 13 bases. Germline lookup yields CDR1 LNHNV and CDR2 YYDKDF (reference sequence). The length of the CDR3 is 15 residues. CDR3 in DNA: TGTGCCACCAGCAGAGATCGGGGGGCAGGAACTGAAGCTTTCTTT. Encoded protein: CATSRDRGAGTEAFF.

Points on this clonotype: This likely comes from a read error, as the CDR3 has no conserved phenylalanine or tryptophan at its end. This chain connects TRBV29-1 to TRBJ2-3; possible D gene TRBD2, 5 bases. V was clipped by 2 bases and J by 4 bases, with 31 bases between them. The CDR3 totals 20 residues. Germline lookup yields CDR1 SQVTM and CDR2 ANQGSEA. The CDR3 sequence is CSVESAVTPTFKAWADTQYL. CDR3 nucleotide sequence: TGCAGCGTTGAATCAGCGGTGACACCGACTTTTAAGGCTTGGGCAGATACGCAGTATCTT.

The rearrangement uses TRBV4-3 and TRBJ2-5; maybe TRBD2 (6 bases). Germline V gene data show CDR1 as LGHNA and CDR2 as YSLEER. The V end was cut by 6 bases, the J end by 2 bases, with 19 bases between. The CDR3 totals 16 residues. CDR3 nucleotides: TGCGCCAGCAGGCCCAAGGTGGCGGGGCTTCAAGAGACCCAGTACTTC. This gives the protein CASRPKVAGLQETQYF.

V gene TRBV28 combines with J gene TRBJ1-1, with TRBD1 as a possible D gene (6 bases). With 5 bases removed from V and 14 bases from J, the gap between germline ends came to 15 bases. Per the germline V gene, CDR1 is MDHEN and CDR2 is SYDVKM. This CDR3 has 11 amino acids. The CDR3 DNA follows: TGTGCCAGCAGTCTCCGGGGGGGCAGCTTCTTT. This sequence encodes CASSLRGGSFF.

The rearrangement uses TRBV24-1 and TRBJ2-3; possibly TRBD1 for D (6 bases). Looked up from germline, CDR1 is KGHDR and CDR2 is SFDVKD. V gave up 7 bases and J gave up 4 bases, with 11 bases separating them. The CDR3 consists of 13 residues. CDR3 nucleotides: TGTGCCACCAGCAGGGGTGGGGCAGATACGCAGTATTTT. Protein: CATSRGGADTQYF.

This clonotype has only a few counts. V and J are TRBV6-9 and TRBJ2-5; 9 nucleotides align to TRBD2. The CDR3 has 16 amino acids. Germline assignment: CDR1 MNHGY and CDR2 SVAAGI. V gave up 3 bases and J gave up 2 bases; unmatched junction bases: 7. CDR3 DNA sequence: TGTGCCAGCAGTTACGGGATTAGCGGGGGACAAGAGACCCAGTACTTC. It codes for CASSYGISGGQETQYF.

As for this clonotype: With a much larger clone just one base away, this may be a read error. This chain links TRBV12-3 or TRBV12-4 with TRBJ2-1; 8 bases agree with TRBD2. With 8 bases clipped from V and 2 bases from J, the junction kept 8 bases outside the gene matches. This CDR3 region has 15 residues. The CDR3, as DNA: TGTGCCAGCGAGATCGGGGGGGTGGCCTACAATGAGCAGTTCTTC. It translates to CASEIGGVAYNEQFF.

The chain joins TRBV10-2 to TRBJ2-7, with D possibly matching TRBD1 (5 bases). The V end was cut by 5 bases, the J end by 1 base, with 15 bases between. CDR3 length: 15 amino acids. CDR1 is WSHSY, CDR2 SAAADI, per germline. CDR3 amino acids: CASSNIRGQSYEQYF. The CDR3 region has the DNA TGCGCCAGCAGTAATATTAGGGGTCAGTCCTACGAGCAGTACTTC.